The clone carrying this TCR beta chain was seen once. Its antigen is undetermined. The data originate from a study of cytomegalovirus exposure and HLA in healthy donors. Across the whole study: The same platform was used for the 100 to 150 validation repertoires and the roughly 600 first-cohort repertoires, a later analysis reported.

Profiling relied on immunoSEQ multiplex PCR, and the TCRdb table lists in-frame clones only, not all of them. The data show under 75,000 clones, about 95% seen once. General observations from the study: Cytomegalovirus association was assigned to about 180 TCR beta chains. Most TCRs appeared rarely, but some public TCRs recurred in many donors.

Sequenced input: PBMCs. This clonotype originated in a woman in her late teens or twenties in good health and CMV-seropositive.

In nucleotides, the CDR3 is TGTGCCAGCAGCCCTGGTACAGGGGCCGATAATTCACCCCTCCACTTT. This gives the protein CASSPGTGADNSPLHF. The V gene is TRBV9, the J gene TRBJ1-6, with 7 positions matching TRBD1. The V gene end was trimmed by 4 bases and the J gene end by 5 bases; junction bases not matched to a gene: 9. The CDR3 has 16 amino acids. CDR1 SGDLS and CDR2 YYNGEE come from the germline V gene.